One sample yielded the 5 T cell receptor beta chains listed below, sequenced in a study of blood T cell repertoires in COVID-19. Clones were read by immunoSEQ multiplex PCR, and TCRdb kept only the in-frame ones, dropping some. In the table there are approximately 360,000 clones, around four fifths of which are singletons. Sequencing was performed on PBMCs or T cells enriched from blood (not recorded which). Receptors were obtained from a woman aged 50 to 60 who had recovered from COVID-19.

The V gene is TRBV11-1, the J gene TRBJ2-7; maybe TRBD1 (6 bases). The CDR3 spans 14 residues. CDR1 SGHAT and CDR2 FQDESV come from the germline V gene (reference sequence). V was cut by 2 bases and J by 6 bases, with 14 bases left in between. CDR3 coding DNA: TGTGCCAGCAGCTTATTCAGGGGCCGGGCCGAGCAGTACTTC. This translates into CASSLFRGRAEQYF.

The J gene is TRBJ2-1, the V gene TRBV5-4, with 9 bases aligning to TRBD1. Trimming removed 2 bases from V and 2 bases from J; junction bases left unmatched: 11. Germline V gene sequence: CDR1 SGHNT, CDR2 YYREEE (reference sequence). This CDR3 has 18 amino acids. The DNA for the CDR3 is TGTGCCAGCAGCTTCAGTCCCGGGACAGGGTTGGCCTACAATGAGCAGTTCTTC. Residues: CASSFSPGTGLAYNEQFF.

This clone was found once. The rearrangement uses TRBV7-2 and TRBJ1-1; 7 bases agree with TRBD1. The trim removed 5 bases at V and 12 bases at J, leaving 6 bases unmatched. Germline assignment: CDR1 SGHTA and CDR2 FQGNSA. The CDR3 extends over 11 amino acids. CDR3 coding DNA: TGTGCCAGCAGCCCCGGGACAGATCCTTTCTTT. Translating it yields CASSPGTDPFF.

V gene TRBV30 combines with J gene TRBJ2-3, with D possibly matching TRBD2 (5 bases). V lost 8 bases and J lost 4, with 16 bases in between. Germline loops: CDR1 GTSNPN, CDR2 SVGIG (reference sequence). The CDR3 covers 13 residues. The CDR3 sequence is CARGDGVADTQYF. CDR3 DNA sequence: TGTGCCCGCGGAGACGGGGTGGCAGATACGCAGTATTTT.

This clone was recorded once. This chain connects TRBV4-2 to TRBJ2-1; 15 bases align to TRBD2. The CDR3 extends over 17 amino acids. The ends lost 4 bases at V and 7 bases at J; junction bases unmatched: 8. Per the germline V gene, CDR1 is LGHNA and CDR2 is YNFKEQ. The CDR3 DNA reads TGTGCCAGCAGCCCGCCCCCCGGGACTAGCGGGAGGAATGAGCAGTTCTTC. Its protein is CASSPPPGTSGRNEQFF.